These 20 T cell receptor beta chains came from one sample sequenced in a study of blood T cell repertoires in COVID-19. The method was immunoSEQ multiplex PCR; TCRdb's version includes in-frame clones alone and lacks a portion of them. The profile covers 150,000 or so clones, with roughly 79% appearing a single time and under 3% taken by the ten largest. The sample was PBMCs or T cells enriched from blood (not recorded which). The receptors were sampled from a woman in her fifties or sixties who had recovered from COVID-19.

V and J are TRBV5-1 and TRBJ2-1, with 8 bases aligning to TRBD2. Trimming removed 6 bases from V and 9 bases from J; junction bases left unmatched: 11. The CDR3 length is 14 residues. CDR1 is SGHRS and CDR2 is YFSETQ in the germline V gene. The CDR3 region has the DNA TGCGCCAGCACCCAAAGCGGGAGTGTGGGTGAGCAGTTCTTC. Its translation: CASTQSGSVGEQFF.

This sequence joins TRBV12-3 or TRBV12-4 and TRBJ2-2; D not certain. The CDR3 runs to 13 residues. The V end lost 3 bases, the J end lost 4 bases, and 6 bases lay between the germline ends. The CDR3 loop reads CASSLGVTGELFF. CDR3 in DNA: TGTGCCAGCAGTTTGGGCGTCACCGGGGAGCTGTTTTTT.

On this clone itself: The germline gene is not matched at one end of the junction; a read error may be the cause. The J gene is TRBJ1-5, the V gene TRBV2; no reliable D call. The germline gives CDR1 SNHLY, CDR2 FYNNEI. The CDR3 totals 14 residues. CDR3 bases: TGTGCCAGCAGCGAAGTCGAGTACAATCAGCCCCAGCATTTT. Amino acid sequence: CASSEVEYNQPQHF.

The CDR3 protein is CASGPASGGASTNEQFF. The CDR3 DNA reads as TGTGCCAGTGGACCGGCATCTGGCGGGGCCTCTACTAATGAGCAGTTCTTC. This sequence joins TRBV19 and TRBJ2-1, with D perhaps TRBD2 (6 bases). Germline CDR1 is LNHDA and CDR2 is SQIVND (reference sequence). There are 17 residues in the CDR3. Trimming removed 8 bases at V and 7 bases at J, with 27 bases between.

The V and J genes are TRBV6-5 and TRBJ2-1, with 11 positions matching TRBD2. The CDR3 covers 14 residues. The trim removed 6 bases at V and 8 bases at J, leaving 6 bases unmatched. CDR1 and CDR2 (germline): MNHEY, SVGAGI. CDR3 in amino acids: CASRTSGSSYEQFF. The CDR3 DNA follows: TGTGCCAGCAGAACTAGCGGGAGTAGCTATGAGCAGTTCTTC.

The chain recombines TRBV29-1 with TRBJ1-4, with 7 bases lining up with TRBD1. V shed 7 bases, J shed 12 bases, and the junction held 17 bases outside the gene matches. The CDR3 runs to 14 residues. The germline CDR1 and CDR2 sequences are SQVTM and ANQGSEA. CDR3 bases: TGCAGCGGGGGCTCTGGGGGCGGCCAGGGGGAACTGTTTTTT. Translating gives CSGGSGGGQGELFF.

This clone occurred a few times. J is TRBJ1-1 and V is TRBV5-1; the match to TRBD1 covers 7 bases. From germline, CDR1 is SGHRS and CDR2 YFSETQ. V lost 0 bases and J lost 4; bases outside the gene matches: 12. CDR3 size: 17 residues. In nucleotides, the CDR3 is TGCGCCAGCAGCTTGGCTCAACACAACAGGGGTAGCACTGAAGCTTTCTTT. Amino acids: CASSLAQHNRGSTEAFF.

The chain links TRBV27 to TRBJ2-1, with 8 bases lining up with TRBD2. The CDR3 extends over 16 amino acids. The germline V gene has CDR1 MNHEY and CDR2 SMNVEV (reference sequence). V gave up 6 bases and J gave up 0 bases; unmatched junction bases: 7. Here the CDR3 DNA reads TGTGCCAGCAGGGAAGTAGCGGGGCACTCCTACAATGAGCAGTTCTTC. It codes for CASREVAGHSYNEQFF.

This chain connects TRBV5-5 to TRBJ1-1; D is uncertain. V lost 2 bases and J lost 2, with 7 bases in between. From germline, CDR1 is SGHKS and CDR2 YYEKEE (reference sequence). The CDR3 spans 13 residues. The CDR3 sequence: CASSLLQNTEAFF. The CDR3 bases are TGTGCCAGCAGCTTACTTCAAAACACTGAAGCTTTCTTT.

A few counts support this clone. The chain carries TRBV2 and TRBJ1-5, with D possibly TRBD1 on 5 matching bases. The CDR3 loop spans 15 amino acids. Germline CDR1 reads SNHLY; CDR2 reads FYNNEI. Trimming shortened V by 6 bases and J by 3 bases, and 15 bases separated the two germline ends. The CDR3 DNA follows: TGTGCCAGCAGCCCATCCGGACAACTCAATCAGCCCCAGCATTTT. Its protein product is CASSPSGQLNQPQHF.

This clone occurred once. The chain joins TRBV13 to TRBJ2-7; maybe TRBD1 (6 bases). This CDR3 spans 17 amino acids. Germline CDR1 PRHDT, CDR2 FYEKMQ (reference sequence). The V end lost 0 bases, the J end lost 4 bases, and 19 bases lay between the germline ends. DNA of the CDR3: TGTGCCAGCAGCTTAGGTTCCCACAGGGATTTGGATTACGAGCAGTACTTC. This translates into CASSLGSHRDLDYEQYF.

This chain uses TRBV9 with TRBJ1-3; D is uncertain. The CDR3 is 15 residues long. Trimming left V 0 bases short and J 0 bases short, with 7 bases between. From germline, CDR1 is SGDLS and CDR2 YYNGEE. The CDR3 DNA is TGTGCCAGCAGCGTAGAGGCGGACTCTGGAAACACCATATATTTT. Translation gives CASSVEADSGNTIYF.

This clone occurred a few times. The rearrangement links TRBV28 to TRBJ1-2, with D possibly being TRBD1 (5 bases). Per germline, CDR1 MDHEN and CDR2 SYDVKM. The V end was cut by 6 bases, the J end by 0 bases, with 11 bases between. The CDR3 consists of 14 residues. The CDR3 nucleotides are TGTGCCAGCAGCCAGGGATCAGCTAACTATGGCTACACCTTC. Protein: CASSQGSANYGYTF.

The CDR3 reads CASSLAGEYYEKLFF. In DNA form, the CDR3 reads TGCGCCAGCAGCTTGGCGGGGGAATATTATGAAAAACTGTTTTTT. V and J are TRBV5-1 and TRBJ1-4, with D tentatively TRBD1 (5 bases). The CDR3 runs to 15 residues. CDR1 SGHRS and CDR2 YFSETQ come from the germline V gene. Trimming left V 0 bases short and J 6 bases short, with 12 bases between.

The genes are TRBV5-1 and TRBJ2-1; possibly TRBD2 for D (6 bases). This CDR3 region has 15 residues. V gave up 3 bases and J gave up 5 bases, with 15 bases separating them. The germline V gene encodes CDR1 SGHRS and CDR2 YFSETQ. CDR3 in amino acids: CASSSGTVRDNEQFF. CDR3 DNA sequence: TGCGCCAGCAGCTCAGGGACTGTTCGGGACAATGAGCAGTTCTTC.

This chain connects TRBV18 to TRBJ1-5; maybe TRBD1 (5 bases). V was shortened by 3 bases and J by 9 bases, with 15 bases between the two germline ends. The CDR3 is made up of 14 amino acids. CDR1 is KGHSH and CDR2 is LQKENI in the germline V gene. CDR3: CASSPSPGGGPQHF. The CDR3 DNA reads TGTGCCAGCTCACCCTCCCCCGGGGGGGGGCCCCAGCATTTT.

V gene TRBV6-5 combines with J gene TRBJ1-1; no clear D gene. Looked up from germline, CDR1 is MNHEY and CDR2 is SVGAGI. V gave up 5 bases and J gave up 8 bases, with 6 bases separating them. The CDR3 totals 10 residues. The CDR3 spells CASSLREAFF. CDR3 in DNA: TGTGCCAGCAGTCTGAGAGAAGCTTTCTTT.

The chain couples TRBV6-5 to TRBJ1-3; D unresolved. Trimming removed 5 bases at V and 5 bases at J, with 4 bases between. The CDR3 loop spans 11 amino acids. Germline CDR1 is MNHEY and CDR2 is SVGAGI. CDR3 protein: CASSPRNTIYF. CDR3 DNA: TGTGCCAGCAGTCCCAGAAACACCATATATTTT.

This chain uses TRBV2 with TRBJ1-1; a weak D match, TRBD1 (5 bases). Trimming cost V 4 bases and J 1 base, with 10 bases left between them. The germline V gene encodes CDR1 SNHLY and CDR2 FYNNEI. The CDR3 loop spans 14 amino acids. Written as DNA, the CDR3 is TGTGCCAGCAGTGCGCGGGGCCAGAACACTGAAGCTTTCTTT. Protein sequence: CASSARGQNTEAFF. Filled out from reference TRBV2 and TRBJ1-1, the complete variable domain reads EPEVTQTPSHQVTQMGQEVILRCVPISNHLYFYWYRQILGQKVEFLVSFYNNEISEKSEIFDDQFSVERPDGSNFTLKIRSTKLEDSAMYFCASSARGQNTEAFFGQGTRLTVV.

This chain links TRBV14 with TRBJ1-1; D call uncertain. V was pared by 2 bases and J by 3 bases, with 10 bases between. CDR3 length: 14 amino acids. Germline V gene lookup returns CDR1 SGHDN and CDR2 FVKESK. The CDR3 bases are TGTGCCAGCAGCCAATGGCCGTTGGACACTGAAGCTTTCTTT. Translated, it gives CASSQWPLDTEAFF. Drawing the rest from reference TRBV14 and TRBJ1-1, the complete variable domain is EAGVTQFPSHSVIEKGQTVTLRCDPISGHDNLYWYRRVMGKEIKFLLHFVKESKQDESGMPNNRFLAERTGGTYSTLKVQPAELEDSGVYFCASSQWPLDTEAFFGQGTRLTVV.